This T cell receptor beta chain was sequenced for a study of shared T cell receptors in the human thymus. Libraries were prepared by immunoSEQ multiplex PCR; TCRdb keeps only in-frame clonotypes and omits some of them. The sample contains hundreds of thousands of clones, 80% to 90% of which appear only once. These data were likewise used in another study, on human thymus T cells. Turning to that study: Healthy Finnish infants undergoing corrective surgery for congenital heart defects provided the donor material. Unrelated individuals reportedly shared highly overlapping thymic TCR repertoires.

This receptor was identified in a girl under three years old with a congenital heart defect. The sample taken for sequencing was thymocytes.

The chain's CDR3 is CASSPQVSGQGPYEQYF. The CDR3 coding sequence is TGTGCCAGCAGCCCTCAGGTCTCCGGACAGGGCCCCTACGAGCAGTACTTC. The gene calls are TRBV7-2 and TRBJ2-7; the match to TRBD1 covers 8 bases. Germline CDR1 SGHTA, CDR2 FQGNSA. Trimming took 5 bases from V and 2 from J; bases not matched to a gene: 14. CDR3 length: 17 residues.